This T cell receptor (beta chain) appears in the sequencing data of a study of post-analysis software for immune sequencing data. The CDR3 has 14 amino acids. Germline CDR1 and CDR2: SGHAT and FQNNGV. V shed 1 base and J shed 5 bases, with 9 bases lying between them. This clonotype was picked up a small number of times. Antigen unknown. Every TCR beta cDNA library bore unique molecular identifiers. TCRdb reprocessed the PCR reads via MiXCR and lists one record per CDR3 protein. The data show fewer than 850,000 distinct CDR3 sequences, just under 30% seen once. Study observations and caveats: About 5 TRBV segments occurring more often in patients than controls included TRBV5-6, TRBV5-1 and TRBV20-1.

Sequencing was done on a sample of blood. The rearrangement links TRBV11-2 to TRBJ2-1; possibly TRBD1 or TRBD2 for D (5 bases each). This TCR derives from a girl under 18 with multiple sclerosis. CDR3 nucleotides: TGTGCCAGCAGCTTAGCGGGACGCCACAATGAGCAGTTCTTC. Translating it yields CASSLAGRHNEQFF.